What follows is one TCR beta chain and its context. This entry comes from a study of blood T cell repertoires in COVID-19. About the research overall: Samples taken during acute and convalescent COVID-19 were collected in the United States, Italy and Spain.

The ends were cut back, 0 bases at V and 1 base at J, with 12 bases in the middle. Germline V lookup: CDR1 MNHEY, CDR2 SVGAGI. The CDR3 runs 16 residues. TCRdb's copy holds only in-frame clones and misses some; the assay was immunoSEQ multiplex PCR. The table records 210,000 or so clones, under 85% of them present only once. The rearrangement joins TRBV6-5 to TRBJ1-1; possibly TRBD1 for D (5 bases). The TCR sequence derives from a woman in her 30s with COVID-19, enrolled during active disease. Input material: peripheral blood. In DNA form, the CDR3 reads TGTGCCAGCAGTTACTCGAGATGGAGGGGGAACACTGAAGCTTTCTTT. Translation gives CASSYSRWRGNTEAFF.